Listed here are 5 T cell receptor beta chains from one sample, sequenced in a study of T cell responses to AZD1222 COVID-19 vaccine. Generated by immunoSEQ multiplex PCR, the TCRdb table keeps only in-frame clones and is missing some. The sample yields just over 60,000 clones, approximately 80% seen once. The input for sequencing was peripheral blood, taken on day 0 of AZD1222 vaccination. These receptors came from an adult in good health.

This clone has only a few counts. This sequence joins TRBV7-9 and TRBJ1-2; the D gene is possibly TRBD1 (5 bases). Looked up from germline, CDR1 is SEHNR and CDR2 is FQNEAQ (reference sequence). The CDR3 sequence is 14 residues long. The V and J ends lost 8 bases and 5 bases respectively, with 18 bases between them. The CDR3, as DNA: TGTGCCAGCCGTCCCGACAGCGTCGTTTATGGCTACACCTTC. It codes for CASRPDSVVYGYTF.

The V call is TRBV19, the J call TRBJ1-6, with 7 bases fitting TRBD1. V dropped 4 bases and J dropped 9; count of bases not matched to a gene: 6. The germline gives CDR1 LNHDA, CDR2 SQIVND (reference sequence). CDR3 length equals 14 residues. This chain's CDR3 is CASSTTGQGSPLHF. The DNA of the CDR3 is TGTGCCAGTAGTACGACAGGGCAGGGTTCACCCCTCCACTTT.

Here the CDR3 reads CASSDPLADTQYF. The CDR3 nucleotides are TGTGCCAGCAGTGACCCGCTAGCGGATACGCAGTATTTT. V is TRBV25-1 and J is TRBJ2-3; tentative D call: TRBD2 (6 bases). The CDR3 covers 13 residues. From germline, CDR1 is MGHDK and CDR2 SYGVNS. V was shortened by 3 bases and J by 6 bases, with 10 bases between the two germline ends.

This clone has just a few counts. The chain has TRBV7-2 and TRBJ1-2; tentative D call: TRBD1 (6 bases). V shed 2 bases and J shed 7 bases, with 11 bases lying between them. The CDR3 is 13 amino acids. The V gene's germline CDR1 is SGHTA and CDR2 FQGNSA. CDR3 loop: CASSLTGGTGYTF. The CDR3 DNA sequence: TGTGCCAGCAGCTTAACGGGGGGCACTGGCTACACCTTC.

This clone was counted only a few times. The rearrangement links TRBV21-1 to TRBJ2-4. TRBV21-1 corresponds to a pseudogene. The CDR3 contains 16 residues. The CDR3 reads CASSKATGRHKNIQYF. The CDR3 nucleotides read TGTGCCAGCAGCAAAGCAACAGGGAGGCACAAAAACATTCAGTACTTC.